This T cell receptor (beta chain) was recovered during a study of T cell responses to AZD1222 COVID-19 vaccine (dated by TCRdb to the early 2020s). The study in broad terms: AZD1222 recipients with second doses at about 4 weeks or about 12 weeks were pooled, because spike-specific TCR depth and breadth did not differ between schedules. A total of 230 to 250 trial participants underwent TCR sequencing, of whom some 200 had received two doses of AZD1222 and roughly 26 had received two doses of the MenACWY control vaccine. Trial participants were enrolled by age into subgroups of 18-55, 56-69 and 70-plus years, and around 150, 29 and 61 TCR-sequenced participants, respectively, were included in these subgroups. Overall results and qualifications from the work: Conclusions about previously exposed vaccinees are limited, since just six AZD1222 recipients were seropositive for SARS-CoV-2 at baseline. Because no day 14 peak-response samples were available, repertoires were characterized only after the peak T cell response. After two AZD1222 doses, spike-specific TCR breadth and depth were significantly higher than at day 0 and than in MenACWY recipients. Participants were mostly white British and included more females than males, and it was suggested by the authors that clonal diversity may have been underestimated. Vaccine-associated CD4 TCRs spanned the whole spike protein, with dominant responses in regions 160-218 and 743-854. Reportedly, almost half of the unique spike-specific TCRs recognized epitopes lying outside the regions that are mutated in the B.1.351 and B.1.1.7 variants. In the small 56-69-year group, the increase in depth fell short of significance, most likely because of low power.

This sample's time point label indicates: baseline before first vaccination. Vaccinee samples came from UK trials COV001 and COV002, including a single-blind randomized controlled phase 2/3 trial of AZD1222 (ChAdOx1 nCoV-19) in healthy adults. Trial participant PBMC samples were collected at day 0 and day 28 after the second dose for TCRbeta chain sequencing. From its cysteine to its phenylalanine, the CDR3 spans 12 amino acids. The kept DNA is CDR3 alone, 36 bases in frame from the first base. V and J are truncated by 0 bases and 5 bases respectively, leaving an intervening sequence of 4 bases. The CDR3 regions of human TCRbeta chains were subjected to immunosequencing. In the paper's pipeline: TCRs in the repertoires were compared against a reference library of SARS-CoV-2-specific TCRs that had been generated with the MIRA antigen-specificity platform. Breadth was defined as the fraction of unique TCRs that were SARS-CoV-2-associated. Depth was defined as the fraction of total T cells that were SARS-CoV-2-associated. Using the MIRA data, each spike-specific TCR was mapped to the spike region that the TCR reacts to and placed in a CD4 or CD8 class. Log10-transformed breadth and depth values were compared by one-way ANOVA with Sidak's multiple comparisons tests. The table was pulled from immuneACCESS by TCRdb, which kept in-frame rearrangements only. Such tables lose some clones; where checked, under half of the loss comes from unresolved V genes, and the rest has no known cause. V, J and clone size were drawn from that table, and D and trimming were deduced from the DNA. In this sample the table shows 100,000 or so clones, roughly 80% of which occur a single time. The ten biggest clones cover around 5.1% of the sample.

In its sample, this clone was seen a few times. No antigen is known for it. Base qualities are missing; no much larger clone stands one base away. The sequencing here drew on peripheral blood, taken on day 0 of AZD1222 vaccination. The chain links TRBV12-3 or TRBV12-4 with TRBJ1-1; the D gene assignment is ambiguous. The TCR sequence derives from an adult in good health. The nucleotide sequence reads as follows: TGTGCCAGCAGTTTAGCGTGGACTGAAGCTTTCTTT. Translated, this is CASSLAWTEAFF.